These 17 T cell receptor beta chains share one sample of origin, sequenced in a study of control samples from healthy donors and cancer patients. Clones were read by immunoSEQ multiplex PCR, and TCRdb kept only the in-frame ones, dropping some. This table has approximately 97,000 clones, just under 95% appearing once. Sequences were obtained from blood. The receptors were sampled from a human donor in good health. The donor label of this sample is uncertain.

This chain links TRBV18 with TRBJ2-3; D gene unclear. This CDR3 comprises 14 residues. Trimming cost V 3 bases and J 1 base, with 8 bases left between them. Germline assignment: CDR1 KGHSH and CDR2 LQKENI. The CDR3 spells CASSPLGGTDTQYF. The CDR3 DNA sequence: TGTGCCAGCTCACCCCTAGGCGGCACAGATACGCAGTATTTT.

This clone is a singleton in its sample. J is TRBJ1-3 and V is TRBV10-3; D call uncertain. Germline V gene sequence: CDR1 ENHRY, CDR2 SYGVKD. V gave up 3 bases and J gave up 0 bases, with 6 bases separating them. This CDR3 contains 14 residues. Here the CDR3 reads CAISDFASGNTIYF. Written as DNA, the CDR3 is TGTGCCATCAGTGACTTTGCCTCTGGAAACACCATATATTTT.

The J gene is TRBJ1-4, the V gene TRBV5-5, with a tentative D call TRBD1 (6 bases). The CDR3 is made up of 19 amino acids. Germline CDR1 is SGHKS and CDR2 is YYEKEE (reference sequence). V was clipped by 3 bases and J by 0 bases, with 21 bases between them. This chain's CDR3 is CASSWGHPYDRATNEKLFF. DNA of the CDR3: TGTGCCAGCAGCTGGGGACATCCATATGACCGTGCAACTAATGAAAAACTGTTTTTT. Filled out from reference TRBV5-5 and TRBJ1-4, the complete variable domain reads DAGVTQSPTHLIKTRGQQVTLRCSPISGHKSVSWYQQVLGQGPQFIFQYYEKEERGRGNFPDRFSARQFPNYSSELNVNALLLGDSALYLCASSWGHPYDRATNEKLFFGSGTQLSVL.

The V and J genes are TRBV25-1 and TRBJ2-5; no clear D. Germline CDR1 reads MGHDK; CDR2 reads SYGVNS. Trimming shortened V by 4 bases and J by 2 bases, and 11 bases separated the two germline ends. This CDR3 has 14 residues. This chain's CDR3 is CASSGTREQETQYF. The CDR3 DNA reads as TGTGCCAGCAGTGGCACAAGAGAACAAGAGACCCAGTACTTC.

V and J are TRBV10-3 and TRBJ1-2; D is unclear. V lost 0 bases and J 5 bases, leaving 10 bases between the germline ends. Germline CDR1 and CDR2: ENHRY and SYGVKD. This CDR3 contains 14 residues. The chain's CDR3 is CAISESDGNYGYTF. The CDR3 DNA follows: TGTGCCATCAGTGAGTCAGATGGAAATTATGGCTACACCTTC.

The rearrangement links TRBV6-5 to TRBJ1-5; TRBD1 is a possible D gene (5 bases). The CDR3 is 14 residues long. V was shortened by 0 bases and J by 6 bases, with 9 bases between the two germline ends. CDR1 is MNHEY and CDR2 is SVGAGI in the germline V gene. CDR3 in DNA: TGTGCCAGCAGTTACTCAGGGGTGGGTCAGCCCCAGCATTTT. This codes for CASSYSGVGQPQHF.

The CDR3: CASSPGDSPLGQYF. CDR3 bases: TGTGCCAGCAGCCCTGGGGACAGCCCCCTAGGGCAGTACTTC. This sequence joins TRBV5-4 and TRBJ2-7; TRBD1 matches 7 bases. Germline V lookup: CDR1 SGHNT, CDR2 YYREEE (reference sequence). CDR3 length equals 14 residues. V lost 4 bases, J lost 9 bases, and 13 bases stayed unmatched.

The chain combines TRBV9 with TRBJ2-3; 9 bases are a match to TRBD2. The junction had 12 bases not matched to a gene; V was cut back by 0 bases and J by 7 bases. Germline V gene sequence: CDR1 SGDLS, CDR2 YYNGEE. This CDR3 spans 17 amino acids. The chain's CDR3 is CASSVDPASGVKNTQYF. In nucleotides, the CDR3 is TGTGCCAGCAGCGTAGATCCCGCTAGCGGGGTTAAAAATACGCAGTATTTT.

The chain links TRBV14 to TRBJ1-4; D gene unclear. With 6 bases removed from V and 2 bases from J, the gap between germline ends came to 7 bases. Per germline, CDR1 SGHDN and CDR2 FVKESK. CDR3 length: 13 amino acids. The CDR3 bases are TGTGCCAGCAGTCGGAGTACTAATGAAAAACTGTTTTTT. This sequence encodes CASSRSTNEKLFF.

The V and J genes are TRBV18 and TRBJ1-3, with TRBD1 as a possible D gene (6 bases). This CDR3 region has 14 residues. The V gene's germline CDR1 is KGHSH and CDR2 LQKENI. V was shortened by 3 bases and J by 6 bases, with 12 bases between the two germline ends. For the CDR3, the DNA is TGTGCCAGCTCACCGGGGGCAGTGACAAACACCATATATTTT. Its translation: CASSPGAVTNTIYF.

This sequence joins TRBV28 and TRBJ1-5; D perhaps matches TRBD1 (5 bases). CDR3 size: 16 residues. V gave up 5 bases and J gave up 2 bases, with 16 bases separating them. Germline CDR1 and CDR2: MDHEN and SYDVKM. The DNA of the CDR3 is TGTGCCAGCAGTCCTACAGGCTTCCGGGGCAATCAGCCCCAGCATTTT. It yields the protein CASSPTGFRGNQPQHF.

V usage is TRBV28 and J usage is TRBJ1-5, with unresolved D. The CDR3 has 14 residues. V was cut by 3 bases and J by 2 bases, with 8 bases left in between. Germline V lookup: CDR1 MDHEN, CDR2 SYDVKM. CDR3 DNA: TGTGCCAGCAGTTTTCGGCAACGCAATCAGCCCCAGCATTTT. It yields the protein CASSFRQRNQPQHF.

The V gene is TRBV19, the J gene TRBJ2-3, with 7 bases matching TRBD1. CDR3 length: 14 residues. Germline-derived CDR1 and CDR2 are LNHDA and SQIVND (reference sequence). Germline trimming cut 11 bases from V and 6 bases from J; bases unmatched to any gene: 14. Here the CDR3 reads CASKTGPLFDTQYF. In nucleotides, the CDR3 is TGTGCCTCGAAGACAGGGCCCCTTTTTGATACGCAGTATTTT.

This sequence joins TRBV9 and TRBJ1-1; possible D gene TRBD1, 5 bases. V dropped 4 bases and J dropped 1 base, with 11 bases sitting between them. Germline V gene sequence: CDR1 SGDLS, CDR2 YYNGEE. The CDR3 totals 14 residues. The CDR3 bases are TGTGCCAGCAGCCCCCCCGGGGGGAACACTGAAGCTTTCTTT. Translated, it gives CASSPPGGNTEAFF.

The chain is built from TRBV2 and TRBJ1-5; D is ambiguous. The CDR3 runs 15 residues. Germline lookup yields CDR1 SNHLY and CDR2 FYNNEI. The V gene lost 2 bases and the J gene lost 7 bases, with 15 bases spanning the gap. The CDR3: CASSERRTPGQPQHF. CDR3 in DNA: TGTGCCAGCAGTGAAAGGAGAACTCCTGGCCAGCCCCAGCATTTT.

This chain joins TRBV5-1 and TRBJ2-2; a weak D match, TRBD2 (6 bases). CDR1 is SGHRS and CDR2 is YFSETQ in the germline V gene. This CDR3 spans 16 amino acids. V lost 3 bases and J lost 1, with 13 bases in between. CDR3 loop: CASSSYRDLNTGELFF. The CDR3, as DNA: TGCGCCAGCAGCTCATACCGGGACTTGAACACCGGGGAGCTGTTTTTT.

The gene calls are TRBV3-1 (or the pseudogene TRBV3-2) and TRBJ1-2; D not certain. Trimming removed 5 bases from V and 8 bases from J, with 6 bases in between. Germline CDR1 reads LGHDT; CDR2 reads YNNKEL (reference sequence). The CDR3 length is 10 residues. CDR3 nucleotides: TGTGCCAGCAGCGGTAGGGGCTACACCTTC. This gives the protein CASSGRGYTF.